This T cell receptor beta chain was identified in a study of blood T cell repertoires in COVID-19. Across the whole study: The samples span acute and convalescent COVID-19 from the United States, Italy and Spain. Nucleic acid was either cDNA or gDNA, and it came from T cells, B-cell-depleted T cells, or PBMCs.

Authors' methods: Cell counts per sample came from amplifying reference gene primers. The assay was immunoSEQ multiplex PCR, and TCRdb's table has in-frame clones only and misses some. The V and J calls and clone size come from that table; D and trimming were worked out from the DNA. The table records some 14,000 clones, 86% of them present only once. The CDR3 is 14 residues long. Per the germline V gene, CDR1 is LGHDT and CDR2 is YNNKEL (reference sequence). V was trimmed by 3 bases and J by 0 bases, leaving 5 bases between them. This chain uses TRBV3-1 (or the pseudogene TRBV3-2) with TRBJ1-4; D remains unclear. This receptor was obtained from an elderly man with acute or convalescent COVID-19. Sequencing used peripheral blood. DNA of the CDR3: TGTGCCAGCAGCCAGGCCGCAACTAATGAAAAACTGTTTTTT. Translating gives CASSQAATNEKLFF.